The clone carrying this T cell receptor (beta chain) occurred once. Its antigen is not identified. The sample comes from a study of long-term antiretroviral therapy in people with HIV. About the research overall: By about a decade, the earliest samples predate the 2015 immediate-ART recommendation.

The V gene's germline CDR1 is MDHEN and CDR2 SYDVKM. V was pared by 5 bases and J by 7 bases, with 6 bases of the junction left unmatched. The CDR3 length is 14 residues. Findings and caveats of the study: Post-ART diversity increased but stayed below transplant donor controls.

Sequencing used immunoSEQ v3.0 at survey level. Clones were read by immunoSEQ multiplex PCR, and TCRdb kept only the in-frame ones, dropping some. The table has 15,000 or so clones, 76% seen once. The source of this sequence is a man aged 35 to 55 with HIV. The chain has TRBV28 and TRBJ1-4, with TRBD1 identical over 8 bases. The sequenced sample was unsorted PBMCs, obtained 3.1 years after starting antiretroviral therapy. The DNA of the CDR3 is TGTGCCAGCAGTCACAGACAGGGGAGTGAAAAACTGTTTTTT. Amino acid sequence: CASSHRQGSEKLFF.